This entry concerns a single T cell receptor (beta chain). These data belong to a study of blood T cell repertoires in COVID-19. Per the original methods: How many nucleated cells were present was estimated from reference gene primer amplification. Generated by immunoSEQ multiplex PCR, the TCRdb table keeps only in-frame clones and is missing some. V and J calls and clone size follow that table, whereas D and trimming were derived from the DNA. The data show about 58,000 clones, with more than 85% seen just once and approximately 4.2% held by the top ten. The CDR3 runs 14 residues. Germline CDR1 and CDR2: ENHRY and SYGVKD. V was shortened by 6 bases and J by 0 bases, with 9 bases between the two germline ends.

The sample taken for sequencing was peripheral blood. The receptor's source is a man in his forties or fifties with active COVID-19. The chain is built from TRBV10-3 and TRBJ1-3; D may be TRBD1 (6 bases). This chain's CDR3 is CAISDRTSGNTIYF. DNA for the CDR3: TGTGCCATCAGCGACAGGACCTCTGGAAACACCATATATTTT.